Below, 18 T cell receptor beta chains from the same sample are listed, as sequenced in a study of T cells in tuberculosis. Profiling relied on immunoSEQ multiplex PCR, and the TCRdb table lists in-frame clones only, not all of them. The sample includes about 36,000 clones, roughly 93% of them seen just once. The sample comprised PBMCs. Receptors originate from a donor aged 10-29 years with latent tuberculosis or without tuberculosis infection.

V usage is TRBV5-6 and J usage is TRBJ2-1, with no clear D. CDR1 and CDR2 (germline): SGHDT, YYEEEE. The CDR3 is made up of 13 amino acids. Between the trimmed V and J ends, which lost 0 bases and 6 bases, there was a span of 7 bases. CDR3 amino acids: CASSLVAINEQFF. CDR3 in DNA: TGTGCCAGCAGCTTGGTAGCCATCAATGAGCAGTTCTTC.

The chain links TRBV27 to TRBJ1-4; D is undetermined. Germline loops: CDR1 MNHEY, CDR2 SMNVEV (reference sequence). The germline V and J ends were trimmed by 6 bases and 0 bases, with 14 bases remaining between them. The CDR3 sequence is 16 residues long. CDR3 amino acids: CASSTSFLATNEKLFF. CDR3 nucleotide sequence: TGTGCCAGCAGCACTTCCTTCCTCGCAACTAATGAAAAACTGTTTTTT.

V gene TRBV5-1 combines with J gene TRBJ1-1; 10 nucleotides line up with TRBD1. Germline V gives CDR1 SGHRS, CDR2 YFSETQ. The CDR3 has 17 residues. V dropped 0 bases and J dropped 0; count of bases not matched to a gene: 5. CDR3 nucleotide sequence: TGCGCCAGCAGCTTGGGACAGGGGGCATACATGAACACTGAAGCTTTCTTT. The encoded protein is CASSLGQGAYMNTEAFF.

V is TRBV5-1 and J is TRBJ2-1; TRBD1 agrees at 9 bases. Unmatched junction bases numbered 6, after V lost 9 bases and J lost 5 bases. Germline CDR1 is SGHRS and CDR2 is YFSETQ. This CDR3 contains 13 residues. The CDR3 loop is CATTTGGNNEQFF. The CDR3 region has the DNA TGCGCCACAACGACAGGGGGTAACAATGAGCAGTTCTTC.

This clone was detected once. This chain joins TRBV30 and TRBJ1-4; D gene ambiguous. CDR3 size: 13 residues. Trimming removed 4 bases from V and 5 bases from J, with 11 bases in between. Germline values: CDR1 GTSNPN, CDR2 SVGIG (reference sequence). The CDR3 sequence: CAWMGQPNEKLFF. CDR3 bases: TGTGCCTGGATGGGCCAGCCAAATGAAAAACTGTTTTTT.

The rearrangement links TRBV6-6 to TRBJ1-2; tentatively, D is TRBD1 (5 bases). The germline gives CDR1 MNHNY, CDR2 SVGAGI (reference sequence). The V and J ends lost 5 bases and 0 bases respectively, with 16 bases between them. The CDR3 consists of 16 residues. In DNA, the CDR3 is TGTGCCAGCAGTCCAAAGGCGGTGACAGCTAACTATGGCTACACCTTC. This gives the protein CASSPKAVTANYGYTF.

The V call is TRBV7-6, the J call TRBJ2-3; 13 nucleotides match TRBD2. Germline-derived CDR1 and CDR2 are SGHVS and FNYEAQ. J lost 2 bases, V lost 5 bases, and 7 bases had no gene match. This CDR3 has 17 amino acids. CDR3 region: CASSRGTSGDHTDTQYF. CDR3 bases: TGTGCCAGCAGCCGCGGGACTAGCGGGGACCACACAGATACGCAGTATTTT. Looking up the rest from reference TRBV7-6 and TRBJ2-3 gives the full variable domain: GAGVSQSPRYKVTKRGQDVALRCDPISGHVSLYWYRQALGQGPEFLTYFNYEAQQDKSGLPNDRFSAERPEGSISTLTIQRTEQRDSAMYRCASSRGTSGDHTDTQYFGPGTRLTVL.

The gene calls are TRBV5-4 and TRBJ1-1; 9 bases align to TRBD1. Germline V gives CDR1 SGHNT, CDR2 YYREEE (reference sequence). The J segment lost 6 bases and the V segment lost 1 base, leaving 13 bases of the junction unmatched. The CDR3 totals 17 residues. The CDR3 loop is CASSLPRQGGSGAEAFF. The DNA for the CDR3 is TGTGCCAGCAGCTTGCCCCGACAGGGGGGAAGTGGGGCTGAAGCTTTCTTT.

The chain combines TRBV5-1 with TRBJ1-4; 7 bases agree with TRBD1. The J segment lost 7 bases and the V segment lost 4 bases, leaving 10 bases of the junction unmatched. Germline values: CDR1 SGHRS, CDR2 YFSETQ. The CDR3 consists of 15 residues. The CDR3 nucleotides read TGCGCCAGCAGCAACCCGGAGGGGGCGGGTGAAAAACTGTTTTTT. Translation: CASSNPEGAGEKLFF.

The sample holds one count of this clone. CDR3 region: CASSQGTDEQYF. CDR3 nucleotides: TGTGCCAGCAGCCAGGGGACAGACGAACAATACTTC. The gene calls are TRBV14 and TRBJ2-7; TRBD1 agrees at 7 bases. The CDR3 is made up of 12 amino acids. Germline loops: CDR1 SGHDN, CDR2 FVKESK. With V trimmed by 3 bases and J by 13 bases, 9 bases remained unmatched.

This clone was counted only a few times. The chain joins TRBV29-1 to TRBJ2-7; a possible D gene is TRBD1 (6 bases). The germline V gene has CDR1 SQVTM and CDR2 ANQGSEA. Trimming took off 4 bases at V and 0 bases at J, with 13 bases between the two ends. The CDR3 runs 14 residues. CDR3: CSVVRTAGSYEQYF. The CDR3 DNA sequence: TGCAGCGTTGTAAGGACAGCCGGCTCCTACGAGCAGTACTTC.

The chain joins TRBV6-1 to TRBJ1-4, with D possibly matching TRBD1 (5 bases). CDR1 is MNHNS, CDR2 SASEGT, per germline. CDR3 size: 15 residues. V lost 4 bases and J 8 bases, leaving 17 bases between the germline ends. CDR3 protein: CASSGGTGVLEKLFF. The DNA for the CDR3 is TGTGCCAGCAGTGGAGGGACGGGGGTTCTAGAAAAACTGTTTTTT.

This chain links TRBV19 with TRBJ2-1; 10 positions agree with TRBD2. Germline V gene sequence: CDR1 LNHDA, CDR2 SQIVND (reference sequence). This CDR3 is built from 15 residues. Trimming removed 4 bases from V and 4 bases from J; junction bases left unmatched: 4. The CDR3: CASSSRTSGYNEQFF. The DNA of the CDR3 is TGTGCCAGTAGTAGCAGGACTAGCGGATACAATGAGCAGTTCTTC.

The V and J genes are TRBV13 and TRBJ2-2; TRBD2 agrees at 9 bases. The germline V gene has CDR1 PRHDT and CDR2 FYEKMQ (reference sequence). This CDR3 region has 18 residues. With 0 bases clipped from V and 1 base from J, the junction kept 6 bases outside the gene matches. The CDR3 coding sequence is TGTGCCAGCAGCTTAGGCGTCGAGCGGGGGGAGAACACCGGGGAGCTGTTTTTT. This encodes CASSLGVERGENTGELFF.

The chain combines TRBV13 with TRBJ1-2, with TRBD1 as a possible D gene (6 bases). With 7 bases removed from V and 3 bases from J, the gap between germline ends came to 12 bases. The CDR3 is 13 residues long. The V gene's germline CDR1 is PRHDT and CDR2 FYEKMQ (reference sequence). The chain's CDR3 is CASTQRGYYGYTF. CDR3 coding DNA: TGTGCCAGCACCCAGAGGGGGTACTATGGCTACACCTTC.

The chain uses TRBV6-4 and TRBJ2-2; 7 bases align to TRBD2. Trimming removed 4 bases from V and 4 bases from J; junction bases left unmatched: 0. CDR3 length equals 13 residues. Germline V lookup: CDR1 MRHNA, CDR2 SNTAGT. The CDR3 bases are TGTGCCAGCAGTGGGACTAGCACCGGGGAGCTGTTTTTT. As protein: CASSGTSTGELFF.

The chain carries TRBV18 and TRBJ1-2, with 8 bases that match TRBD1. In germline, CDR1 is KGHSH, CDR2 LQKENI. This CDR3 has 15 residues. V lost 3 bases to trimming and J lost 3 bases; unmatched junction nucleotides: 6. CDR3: CASSPTTGDDYGYTF. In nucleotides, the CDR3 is TGTGCCAGCTCACCTACGACAGGGGACGACTATGGCTACACCTTC. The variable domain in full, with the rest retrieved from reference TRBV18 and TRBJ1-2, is NAGVMQNPRHLVRRRGQEARLRCSPMKGHSHVYWYRQLPEEGLKFMVYLQKENIIDESGMPKERFSAEFPKEGPSILRIQQVVRGDSAAYFCASSPTTGDDYGYTFGSGTRLTVV.

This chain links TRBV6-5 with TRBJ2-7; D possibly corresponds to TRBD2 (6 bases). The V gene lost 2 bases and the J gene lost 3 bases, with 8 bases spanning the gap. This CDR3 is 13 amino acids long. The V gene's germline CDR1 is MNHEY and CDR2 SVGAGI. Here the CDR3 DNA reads TGTGCCAGCAGTTACAGGGACTTCTACGAGCAGTACTTC. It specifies CASSYRDFYEQYF.